A selection of T cell receptor beta chains follows, all from one sample in a study of blood T cell repertoires in COVID-19. Assay used: immunoSEQ multiplex PCR; TCRdb lists only in-frame clones, some missing. The sample includes 140,000 to 150,000 clones, approximately 87% of them seen just once. Sequencing input: peripheral blood. The source of these receptors is a human donor in a cohort sampled during active COVID-19. Both conserved end residues are part of each CDR3. D genes are given only for firm matches. Clone size is shown for a subset of rows, as once, few, many or a class of expanded clone.

D gene: .
V gene: TRBV5-1
clone size: .
J gene: TRBJ1-1
CDR3 protein: CASSLGRSNTEAFF
CDR3 DNA: TGCGCCAGCAGCTTGGGGAGATCGAACACTGAAGCTTTCTTT

D gene: .
V gene: TRBV16
clone size: once
J gene: TRBJ2-1
CDR3 protein: CASSPGPAESNEQFF
CDR3 DNA: TGTGCCAGCAGCCCTGGTCCAGCGGAATCCAATGAGCAGTTCTTC

D gene: TRBD1
V gene: TRBV5-5
clone size: .
J gene: TRBJ1-5
CDR3 protein: CASSWGQGGQPQHF
CDR3 DNA: TGTGCCAGCAGCTGGGGACAGGGAGGACAGCCCCAGCATTTT

D gene: TRBD1
V gene: TRBV18
clone size: once
J gene: TRBJ1-5
CDR3 protein: CASTTGVNQPQHF
CDR3 DNA: TGTGCCAGCACCACAGGGGTCAATCAGCCCCAGCATTTT

D gene: .
V gene: TRBV3-1/TRBV3-2
clone size: .
J gene: TRBJ1-1
CDR3 protein: CASSQVRYTEAFF
CDR3 DNA: TGTGCCAGCAGCCAAGTGAGGTACACTGAAGCTTTCTTT

D gene: .
V gene: TRBV27
clone size: .
J gene: TRBJ1-6
CDR3 protein: CASSWSFGSPLHF
CDR3 DNA: TGTGCCAGCAGCTGGAGTTTCGGCTCACCCCTCCACTTT

D gene: TRBD1
V gene: TRBV7-3
clone size: .
J gene: TRBJ2-1
CDR3 protein: CASSLTDVDRDYNEQFF
CDR3 DNA: TGTGCCAGCAGCTTAACAGATGTGGACAGGGACTACAATGAGCAGTTCTTC

D gene: .
V gene: TRBV6-5
clone size: .
J gene: TRBJ1-3
CDR3 protein: CASSPDRSSGNTIYF
CDR3 DNA: TGTGCCAGCAGTCCCGACAGGAGCTCTGGAAACACCATATATTTT

D gene: .
V gene: TRBV7-9
clone size: .
J gene: TRBJ2-7
CDR3 protein: CASSLRGYEQYF
CDR3 DNA: TGTGCCAGCAGCCTTCGGGGTTACGAGCAGTACTTC

D gene: .
V gene: TRBV25-1
clone size: .
J gene: TRBJ1-3
CDR3 protein: CASKAGVSGNTIYF
CDR3 DNA: TGTGCCAGCAAGGCGGGGGTCTCTGGAAACACCATATATTTT

D gene: TRBD1
V gene: TRBV27
clone size: .
J gene: TRBJ1-5
CDR3 protein: CASGTGYQPQHF
CDR3 DNA: TGTGCCAGCGGGACAGGTTATCAGCCCCAGCATTTT

D gene: .
V gene: TRBV7-2
clone size: .
J gene: TRBJ2-1
CDR3 protein: CASSQGGNSYNEQFF
CDR3 DNA: TGTGCCAGCAGCCAGGGGGGAAACTCCTACAATGAGCAGTTCTTC

D gene: TRBD2
V gene: TRBV5-6
clone size: .
J gene: TRBJ2-7
CDR3 protein: CASSLERLAGSYEQYF
CDR3 DNA: TGTGCCAGCAGCTTGGAGCGACTAGCGGGTTCCTACGAGCAGTACTTC

D gene: TRBD1
V gene: TRBV11-3
clone size: .
J gene: TRBJ1-2
CDR3 protein: CASSLRDRHGYTF
CDR3 DNA: TGTGCCAGCAGCCTCCGGGACAGACATGGCTACACCTTC

D gene: .
V gene: TRBV5-1
clone size: .
J gene: TRBJ2-7
CDR3 protein: CASSSQGGRSYEQYF
CDR3 DNA: TGCGCCAGCAGCTCCCAGGGGGGCCGCTCCTACGAGCAGTACTTC

D gene: .
V gene: TRBV5-8
clone size: .
J gene: TRBJ1-2
CDR3 protein: CASSWVTGRSGYTF
CDR3 DNA: TGTGCCAGCAGCTGGGTGACAGGAAGGAGTGGCTACACCTTC

D gene: .
V gene: TRBV19
clone size: .
J gene: TRBJ1-4
CDR3 protein: CASSMATPTEANEKLFF
CDR3 DNA: TGTGCCAGTAGTATGGCGACTCCTACTGAGGCTAATGAAAAACTGTTTTTT

D gene: .
V gene: TRBV11-2
clone size: .
J gene: TRBJ2-3
CDR3 protein: CASSFSLSTDTQYF
CDR3 DNA: TGTGCCAGCAGCTTTAGCCTCTCCACAGATACGCAGTATTTT

D gene: .
V gene: TRBV28
clone size: .
J gene: TRBJ1-2
CDR3 protein: CASSKTVFYGYTF
CDR3 DNA: TGTGCCAGCAGTAAGACAGTTTTCTATGGCTACACCTTC

D gene: .
V gene: TRBV9
clone size: once
J gene: TRBJ1-2
CDR3 protein: CASRGSGTPYGYTF
CDR3 DNA: TGTGCCAGCAGAGGTTCAGGAACCCCTTATGGCTACACCTTC

D gene: TRBD2
V gene: TRBV9
clone size: .
J gene: TRBJ2-5
CDR3 protein: CASSAGTSGRGETQYF
CDR3 DNA: TGTGCCAGCAGCGCAGGGACTAGCGGGAGGGGGGAGACCCAGTACTTC

D gene: TRBD2
V gene: TRBV11-2
clone size: .
J gene: TRBJ2-7
CDR3 protein: CASSAGTSGLYEQYF
CDR3 DNA: TGTGCCAGCAGCGCCGGGACTAGCGGACTCTACGAGCAGTACTTC

D gene: TRBD1
V gene: TRBV10-3
clone size: .
J gene: TRBJ2-2
CDR3 protein: CAISEAGPYRGTGELFF
CDR3 DNA: TGTGCCATCAGTGAGGCGGGACCATACAGGGGGACCGGGGAGCTGTTTTTT

D gene: .
V gene: TRBV5-4
clone size: .
J gene: TRBJ1-6
CDR3 protein: CASSFGGSQSSYNSPLHF
CDR3 DNA: TGTGCCAGCAGCTTCGGGGGTTCTCAAAGCTCCTATAATTCACCCCTCCACTTT

D gene: .
V gene: TRBV18
clone size: .
J gene: TRBJ1-1
CDR3 protein: CASSPITEAFF
CDR3 DNA: TGTGCCAGCTCACCAATAACAGAAGCTTTCTTT

D gene: TRBD2
V gene: TRBV28
clone size: few
J gene: TRBJ2-3
CDR3 protein: CASSFLTSGPTDTQYF
CDR3 DNA: TGTGCCAGCAGTTTCCTGACTAGCGGACCCACAGATACGCAGTATTTT

D gene: .
V gene: TRBV19
clone size: .
J gene: TRBJ1-2
CDR3 protein: CASSIAPGYGYTF
CDR3 DNA: TGTGCCAGTAGTATAGCCCCAGGGTATGGCTACACCTTC

D gene: TRBD2
V gene: TRBV27
clone size: .
J gene: TRBJ2-1
CDR3 protein: CASSFGTSGNNEQFF
CDR3 DNA: TGTGCCAGCAGTTTCGGCACTAGCGGCAACAATGAGCAGTTCTTC

D gene: TRBD1
V gene: TRBV7-2
clone size: .
J gene: TRBJ1-1
CDR3 protein: CASRTTGGGNTEAFF
CDR3 DNA: TGTGCCAGCAGAACCACAGGGGGCGGGAACACTGAAGCTTTCTTT

D gene: TRBD2
V gene: TRBV4-3
clone size: .
J gene: TRBJ2-1
CDR3 protein: CASSQEGLAAYNEQFF
CDR3 DNA: TGCGCCAGCAGCCAGGAAGGACTAGCGGCCTACAATGAGCAGTTCTTC

D gene: TRBD2
V gene: TRBV10-3
clone size: .
J gene: TRBJ2-3
CDR3 protein: CAISAAGGPRDTQYF
CDR3 DNA: TGTGCCATCAGTGCAGCGGGGGGGCCAAGGGATACGCAGTATTTT

D gene: TRBD2
V gene: TRBV24-1
clone size: .
J gene: TRBJ2-2
CDR3 protein: CATSDSGTSGYVGELFF
CDR3 DNA: TGTGCCACCAGTGATTCCGGGACTAGCGGGTACGTCGGGGAGCTGTTTTTT

D gene: TRBD1
V gene: TRBV11-2
clone size: once
J gene: TRBJ1-2
CDR3 protein: CASSLGQGVAYGYTF
CDR3 DNA: TGTGCCAGCAGCCTAGGACAGGGAGTCGCCTATGGCTACACCTTC

D gene: .
V gene: TRBV15
clone size: .
J gene: TRBJ2-3
CDR3 protein: CATSRARRGLGTDTQYF
CDR3 DNA: TGTGCCACCAGCAGGGCCAGGAGGGGCCTCGGCACAGATACGCAGTATTTT

D gene: TRBD2
V gene: TRBV2
clone size: few
J gene: TRBJ2-2
CDR3 protein: CASRGSGGTGELFF
CDR3 DNA: TGTGCCAGCAGAGGATCGGGGGGCACCGGGGAGCTGTTTTTT

D gene: .
V gene: TRBV29-1
clone size: .
J gene: TRBJ1-1
CDR3 protein: CSVMQGNTEAFF
CDR3 DNA: TGCAGCGTTATGCAGGGGAACACTGAAGCTTTCTTT

D gene: .
V gene: TRBV19
clone size: .
J gene: TRBJ1-1
CDR3 protein: CASSSPGGGTEAFF
CDR3 DNA: TGTGCCAGTAGTAGCCCGGGGGGTGGTACTGAAGCTTTCTTT

D gene: .
V gene: TRBV11-2
clone size: few
J gene: TRBJ1-3
CDR3 protein: CASSLAVAGNTIYF
CDR3 DNA: TGTGCCAGCAGCTTAGCGGTGGCTGGAAACACCATATATTTT